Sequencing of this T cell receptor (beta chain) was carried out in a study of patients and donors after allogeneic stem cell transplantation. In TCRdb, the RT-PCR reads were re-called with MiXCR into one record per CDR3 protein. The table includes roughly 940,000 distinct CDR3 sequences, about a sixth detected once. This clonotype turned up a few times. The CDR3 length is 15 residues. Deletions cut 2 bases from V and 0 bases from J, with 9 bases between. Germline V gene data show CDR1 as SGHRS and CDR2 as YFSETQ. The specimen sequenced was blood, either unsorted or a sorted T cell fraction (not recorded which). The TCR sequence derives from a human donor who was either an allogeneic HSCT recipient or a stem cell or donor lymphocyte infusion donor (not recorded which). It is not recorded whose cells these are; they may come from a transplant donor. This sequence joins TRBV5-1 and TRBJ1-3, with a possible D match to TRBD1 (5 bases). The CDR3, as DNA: TGCGCCAGCAGCTTTGACAGTTACTCTGGAAACACCATATATTTT. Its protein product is CASSFDSYSGNTIYF.